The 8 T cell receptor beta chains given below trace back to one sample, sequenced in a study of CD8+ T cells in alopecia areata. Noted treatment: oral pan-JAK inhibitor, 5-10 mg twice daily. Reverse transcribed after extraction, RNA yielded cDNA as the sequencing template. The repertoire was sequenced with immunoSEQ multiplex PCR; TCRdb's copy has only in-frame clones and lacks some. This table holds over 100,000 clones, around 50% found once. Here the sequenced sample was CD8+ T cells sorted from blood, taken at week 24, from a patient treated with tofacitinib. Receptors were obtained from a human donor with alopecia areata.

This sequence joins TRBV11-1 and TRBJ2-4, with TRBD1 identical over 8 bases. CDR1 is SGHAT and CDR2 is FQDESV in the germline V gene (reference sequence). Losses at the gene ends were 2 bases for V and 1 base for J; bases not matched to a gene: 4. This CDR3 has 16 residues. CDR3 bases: TGTGCCAGCAGCTTAAACAGGGGGAAGGCCAAAAACATTCAGTACTTC. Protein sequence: CASSLNRGKAKNIQYF.

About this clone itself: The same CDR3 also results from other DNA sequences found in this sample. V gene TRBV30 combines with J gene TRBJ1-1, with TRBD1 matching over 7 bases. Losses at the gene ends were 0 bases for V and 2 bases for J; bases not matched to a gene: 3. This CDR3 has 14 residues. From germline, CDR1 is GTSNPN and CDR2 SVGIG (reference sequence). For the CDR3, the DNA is TGTGCCTGGAGTGTCGGGACAGAAAACACTGAAGCTTTCTTT. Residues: CAWSVGTENTEAFF.

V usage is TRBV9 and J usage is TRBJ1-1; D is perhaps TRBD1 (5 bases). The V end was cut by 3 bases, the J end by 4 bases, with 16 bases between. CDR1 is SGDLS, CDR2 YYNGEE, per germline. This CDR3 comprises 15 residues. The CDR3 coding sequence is TGTGCCAGCAGCGCCCCTTCAGAGGGGAGCACTGAAGCTTTCTTT. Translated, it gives CASSAPSEGSTEAFF.

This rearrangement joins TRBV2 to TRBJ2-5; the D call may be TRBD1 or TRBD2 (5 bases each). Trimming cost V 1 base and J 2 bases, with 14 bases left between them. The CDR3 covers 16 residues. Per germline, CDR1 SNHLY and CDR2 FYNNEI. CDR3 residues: CASSEVGQEGQETQYF. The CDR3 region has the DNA TGTGCCAGCAGTGAAGTGGGGCAAGAGGGGCAAGAGACCCAGTACTTC.

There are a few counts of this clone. The CDR3 bases are TGCGCCAGCAGTGAGGACGGGGTAGAGGGCTACACCTTC. Its translation is CASSEDGVEGYTF. The J gene is TRBJ1-2, the V gene TRBV10-2; D gene uncertain. This CDR3 comprises 13 residues. Between the trimmed V and J ends, which lost 2 bases and 8 bases, there was a span of 12 bases. CDR1 and CDR2 from the germline V gene are WSHSY and SAAADI.

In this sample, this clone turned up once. The CDR3, as DNA: TGCGCCAGCAGCCTCCGGACTGATTCACCCCTCCACTTT. Translation: CASSLRTDSPLHF. V gene TRBV4-1 combines with J gene TRBJ1-6; D gene ambiguous. Germline V gene lookup returns CDR1 MGHRA and CDR2 YSYEKL. The CDR3 contains 13 residues. V shed 4 bases and J shed 8 bases, with 9 bases lying between them.

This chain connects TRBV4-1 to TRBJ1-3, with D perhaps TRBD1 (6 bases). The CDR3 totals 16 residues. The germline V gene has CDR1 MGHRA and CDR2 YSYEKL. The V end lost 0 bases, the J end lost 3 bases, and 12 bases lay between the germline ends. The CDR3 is CASSQDPAGVGNTIYF. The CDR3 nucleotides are TGCGCCAGCAGCCAAGATCCCGCAGGGGTTGGAAACACCATATATTTT.

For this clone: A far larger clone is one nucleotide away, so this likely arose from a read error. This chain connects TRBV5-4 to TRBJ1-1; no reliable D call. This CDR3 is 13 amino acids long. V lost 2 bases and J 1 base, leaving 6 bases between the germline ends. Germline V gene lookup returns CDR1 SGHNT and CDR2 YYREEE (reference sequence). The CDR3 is CASSFDGNTEAFF. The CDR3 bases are TGTGCCAGCAGCTTTGACGGGAACACTGAAGCTTTCTTT. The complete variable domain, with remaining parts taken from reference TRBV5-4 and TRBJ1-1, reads ETGVTQSPTHLIKTRGQQVTLRCSSQSGHNTVSWYQQALGQGPQFIFQYYREEENGRGNFPPRFSGLQFPNYSSELNVNALELDDSALYLCASSFDGNTEAFFGQGTRLTVV.